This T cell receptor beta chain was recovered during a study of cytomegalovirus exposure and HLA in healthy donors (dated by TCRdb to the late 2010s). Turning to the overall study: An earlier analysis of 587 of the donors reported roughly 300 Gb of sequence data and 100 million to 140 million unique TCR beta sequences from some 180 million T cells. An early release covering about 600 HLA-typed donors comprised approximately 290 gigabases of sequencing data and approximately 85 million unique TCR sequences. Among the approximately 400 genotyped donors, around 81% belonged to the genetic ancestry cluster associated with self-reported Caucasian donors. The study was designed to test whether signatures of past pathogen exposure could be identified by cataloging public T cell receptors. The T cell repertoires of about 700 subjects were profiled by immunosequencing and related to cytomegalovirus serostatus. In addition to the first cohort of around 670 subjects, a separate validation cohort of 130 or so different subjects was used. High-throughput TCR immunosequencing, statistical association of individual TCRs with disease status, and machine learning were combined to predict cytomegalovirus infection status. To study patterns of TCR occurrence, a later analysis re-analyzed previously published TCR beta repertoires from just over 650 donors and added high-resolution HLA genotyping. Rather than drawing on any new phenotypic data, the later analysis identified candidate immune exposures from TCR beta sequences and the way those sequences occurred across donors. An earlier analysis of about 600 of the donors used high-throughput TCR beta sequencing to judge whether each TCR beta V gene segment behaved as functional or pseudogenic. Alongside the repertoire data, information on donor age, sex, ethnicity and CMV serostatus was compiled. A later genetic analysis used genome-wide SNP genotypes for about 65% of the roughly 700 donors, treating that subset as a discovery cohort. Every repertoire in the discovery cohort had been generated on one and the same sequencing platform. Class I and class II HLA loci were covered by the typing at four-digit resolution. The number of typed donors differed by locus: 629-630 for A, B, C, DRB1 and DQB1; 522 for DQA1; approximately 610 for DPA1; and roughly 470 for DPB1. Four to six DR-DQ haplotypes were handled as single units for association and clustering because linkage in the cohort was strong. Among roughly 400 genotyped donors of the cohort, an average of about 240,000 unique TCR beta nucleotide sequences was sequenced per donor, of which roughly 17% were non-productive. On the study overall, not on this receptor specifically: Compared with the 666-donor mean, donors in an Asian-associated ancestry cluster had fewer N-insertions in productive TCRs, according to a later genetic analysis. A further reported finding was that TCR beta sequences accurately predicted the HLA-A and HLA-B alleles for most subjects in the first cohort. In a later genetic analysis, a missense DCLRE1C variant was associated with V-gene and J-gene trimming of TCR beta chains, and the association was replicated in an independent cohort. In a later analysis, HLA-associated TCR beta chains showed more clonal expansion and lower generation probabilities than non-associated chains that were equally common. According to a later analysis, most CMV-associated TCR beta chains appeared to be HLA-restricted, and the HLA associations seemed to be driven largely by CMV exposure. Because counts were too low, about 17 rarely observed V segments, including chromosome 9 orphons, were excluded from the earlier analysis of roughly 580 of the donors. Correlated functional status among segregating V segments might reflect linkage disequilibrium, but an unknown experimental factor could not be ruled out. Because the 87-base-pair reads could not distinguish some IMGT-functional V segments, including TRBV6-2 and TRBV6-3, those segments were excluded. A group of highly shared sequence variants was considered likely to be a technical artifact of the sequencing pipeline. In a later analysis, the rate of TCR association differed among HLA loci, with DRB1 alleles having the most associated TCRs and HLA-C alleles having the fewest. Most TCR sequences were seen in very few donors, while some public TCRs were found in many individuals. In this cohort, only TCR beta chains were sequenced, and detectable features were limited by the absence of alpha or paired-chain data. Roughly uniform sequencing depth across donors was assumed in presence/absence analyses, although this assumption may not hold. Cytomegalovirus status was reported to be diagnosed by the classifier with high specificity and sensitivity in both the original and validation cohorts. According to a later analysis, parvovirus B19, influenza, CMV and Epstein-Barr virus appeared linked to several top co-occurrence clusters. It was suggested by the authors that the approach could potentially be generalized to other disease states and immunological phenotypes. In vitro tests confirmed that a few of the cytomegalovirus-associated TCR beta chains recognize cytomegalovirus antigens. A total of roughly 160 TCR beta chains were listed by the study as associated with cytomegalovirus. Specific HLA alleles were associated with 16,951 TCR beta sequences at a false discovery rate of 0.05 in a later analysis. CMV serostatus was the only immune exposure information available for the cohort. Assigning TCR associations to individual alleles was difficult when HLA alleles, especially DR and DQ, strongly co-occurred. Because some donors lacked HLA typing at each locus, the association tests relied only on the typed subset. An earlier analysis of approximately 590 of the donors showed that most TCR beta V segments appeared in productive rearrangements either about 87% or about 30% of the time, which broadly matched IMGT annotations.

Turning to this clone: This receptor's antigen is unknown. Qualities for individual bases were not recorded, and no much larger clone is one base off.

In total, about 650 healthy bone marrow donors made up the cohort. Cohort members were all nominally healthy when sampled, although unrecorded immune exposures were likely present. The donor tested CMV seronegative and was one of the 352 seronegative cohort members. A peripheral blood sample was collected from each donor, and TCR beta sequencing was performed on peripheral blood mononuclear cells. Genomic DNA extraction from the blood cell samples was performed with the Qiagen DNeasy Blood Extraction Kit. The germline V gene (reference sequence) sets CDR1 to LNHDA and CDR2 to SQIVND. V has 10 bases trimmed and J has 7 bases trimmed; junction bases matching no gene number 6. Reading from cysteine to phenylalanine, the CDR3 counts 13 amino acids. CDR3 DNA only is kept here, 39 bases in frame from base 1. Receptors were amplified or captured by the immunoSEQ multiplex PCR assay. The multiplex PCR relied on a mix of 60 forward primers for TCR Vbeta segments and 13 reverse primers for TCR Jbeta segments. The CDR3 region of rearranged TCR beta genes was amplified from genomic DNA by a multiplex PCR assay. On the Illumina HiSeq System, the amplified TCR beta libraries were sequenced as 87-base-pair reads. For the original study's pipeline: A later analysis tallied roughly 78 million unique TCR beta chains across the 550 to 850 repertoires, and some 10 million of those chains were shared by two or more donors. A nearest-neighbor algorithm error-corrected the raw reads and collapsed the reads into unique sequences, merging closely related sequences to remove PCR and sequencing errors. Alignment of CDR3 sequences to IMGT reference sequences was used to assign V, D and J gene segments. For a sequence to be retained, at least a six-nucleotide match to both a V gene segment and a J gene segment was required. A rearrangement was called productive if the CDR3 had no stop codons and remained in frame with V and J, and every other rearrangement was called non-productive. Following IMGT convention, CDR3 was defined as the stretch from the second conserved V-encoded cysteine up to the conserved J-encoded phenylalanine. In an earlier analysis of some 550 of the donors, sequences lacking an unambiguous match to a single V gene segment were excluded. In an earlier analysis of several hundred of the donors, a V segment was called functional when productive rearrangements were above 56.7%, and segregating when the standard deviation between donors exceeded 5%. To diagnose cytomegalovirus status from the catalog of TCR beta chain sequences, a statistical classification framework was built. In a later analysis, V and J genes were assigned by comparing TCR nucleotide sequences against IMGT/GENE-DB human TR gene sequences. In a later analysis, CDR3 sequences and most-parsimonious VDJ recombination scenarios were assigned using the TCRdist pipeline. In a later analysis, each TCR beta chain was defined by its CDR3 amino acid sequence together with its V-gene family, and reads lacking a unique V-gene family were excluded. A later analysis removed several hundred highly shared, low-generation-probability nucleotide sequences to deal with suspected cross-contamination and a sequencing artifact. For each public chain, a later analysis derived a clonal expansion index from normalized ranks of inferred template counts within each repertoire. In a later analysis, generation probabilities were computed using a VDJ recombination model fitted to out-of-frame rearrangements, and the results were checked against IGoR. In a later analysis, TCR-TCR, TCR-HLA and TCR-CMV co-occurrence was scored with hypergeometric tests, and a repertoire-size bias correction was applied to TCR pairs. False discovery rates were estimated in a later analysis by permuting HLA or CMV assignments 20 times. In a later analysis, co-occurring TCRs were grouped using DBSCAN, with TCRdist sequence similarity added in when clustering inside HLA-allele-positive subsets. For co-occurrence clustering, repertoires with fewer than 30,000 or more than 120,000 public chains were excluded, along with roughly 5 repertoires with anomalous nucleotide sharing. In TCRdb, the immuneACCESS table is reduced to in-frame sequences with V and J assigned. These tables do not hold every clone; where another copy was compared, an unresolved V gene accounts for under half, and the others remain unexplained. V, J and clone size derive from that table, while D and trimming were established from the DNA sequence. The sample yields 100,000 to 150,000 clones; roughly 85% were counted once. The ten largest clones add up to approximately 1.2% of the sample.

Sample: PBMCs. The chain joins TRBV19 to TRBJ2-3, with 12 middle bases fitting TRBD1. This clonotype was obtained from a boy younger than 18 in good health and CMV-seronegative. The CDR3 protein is CAIRDRGQNTQYF. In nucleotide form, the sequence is TGTGCCATCCGGGACAGGGGGCAAAATACGCAGTATTTT.